The 31 T cell receptor beta chains below all came from one sample that was sequenced in a study of T cell responses to AZD1222 COVID-19 vaccine. Clones were sequenced by immunoSEQ multiplex PCR, and TCRdb holds only the in-frame ones, with some missing. The table records more than 95,000 clones, around 88% of them present only once. The sample was peripheral blood, taken on day 0 of AZD1222 vaccination. The receptor source for this set is an adult in good health.

The chain uses TRBV4-3 and TRBJ1-2, with TRBD1 matching 11 bases. This CDR3 comprises 15 residues. Germline V gene sequence: CDR1 LGHNA, CDR2 YSLEER. V lost 3 bases to trimming and J lost 2 bases; unmatched junction nucleotides: 2. The CDR3 DNA sequence: TGCGCCAGCAGCCAGGGACAGGGGGGAAACTATGGCTACACCTTC. It encodes CASSQGQGGNYGYTF.

V gene TRBV6-5 combines with J gene TRBJ2-3; 11 nucleotides match TRBD2. This CDR3 region has 15 residues. Germline V lookup: CDR1 MNHEY, CDR2 SVGAGI. V was clipped by 4 bases and J by 1 base; unmatched bases: 1. CDR3 residues: CASSLAGGRTDTQYF. The CDR3 nucleotides are TGTGCCAGCAGTTTAGCGGGGGGGCGCACAGATACGCAGTATTTT.

The V gene is TRBV7-9, the J gene TRBJ1-5; D is undetermined. The germline CDR1 and CDR2 sequences are SEHNR and FQNEAQ (reference sequence). V was shortened by 2 bases and J by 9 bases, with 5 bases between the two germline ends. This CDR3 is built from 11 residues. CDR3 loop: CASSLPRPQHF. The CDR3 coding sequence is TGTGCCAGCAGCTTACCACGGCCCCAGCATTTT.

The chain combines TRBV7-2 with TRBJ2-7, with D possibly TRBD2 on 5 matching bases. Trimming stripped 2 bases from V and 2 bases from J, with 13 bases between. CDR3 length equals 15 residues. Germline V gene sequence: CDR1 SGHTA, CDR2 FQGNSA. The CDR3 sequence is CASSLRSSEAYEQYF. The CDR3 DNA reads TGTGCCAGCAGCTTAAGAAGTAGCGAAGCCTACGAGCAGTACTTC.

This chain joins TRBV5-1 and TRBJ2-1, with TRBD2 identical over 10 bases. Germline assignment: CDR1 SGHRS and CDR2 YFSETQ. This CDR3 has 20 residues. V shed 1 base and J 0 bases; nucleotides not matched to a gene: 13. The CDR3 protein is CASSLLPATSGARSYNEQFF. CDR3 DNA sequence: TGCGCCAGCAGCTTGCTCCCCGCAACTAGCGGGGCTCGCTCCTACAATGAGCAGTTCTTC.

To note about this clone: The sample has other DNA sequences that encode this CDR3 too. The genes are TRBV7-2 and TRBJ1-1; 9 nucleotides agree with TRBD1. Per germline, CDR1 SGHTA and CDR2 FQGNSA. The V segment lost 3 bases and the J segment 0 bases; nucleotides outside the gene matches: 5. CDR3 size: 16 residues. CDR3 region: CASSLGQGDMNTEAFF. In nucleotides, the CDR3 is TGTGCCAGCAGCTTGGGACAGGGAGACATGAACACTGAAGCTTTCTTT.

The rearrangement joins TRBV19 to TRBJ1-2; D is perhaps TRBD1 (5 bases). The germline gives CDR1 LNHDA, CDR2 SQIVND (reference sequence). The ends were cut back, 3 bases at V and 10 bases at J, with 15 bases in the middle. The length of the CDR3 is 13 residues. The CDR3 reads CASSIGPRGNYTF. As DNA, the CDR3 is TGTGCCAGTAGTATCGGCCCGAGGGGTAACTACACCTTC.

The chain uses TRBV5-1 and TRBJ1-2; TRBD1 might be the D (6 bases). This CDR3 comprises 14 residues. Trimming pared 4 bases from V and 7 bases from J, leaving 17 bases between. CDR1 SGHRS and CDR2 YFSETQ come from the germline V gene. CDR3 protein: CASSPDRTLSGYTF. The CDR3 region has the DNA TGCGCCAGCAGCCCCGACAGGACCCTCAGTGGCTACACCTTC.

This chain joins TRBV2 and TRBJ1-1; no clear D gene. Germline assignment: CDR1 SNHLY and CDR2 FYNNEI. The ends were cut back, 4 bases at V and 3 bases at J, with 9 bases in the middle. There are 13 residues in the CDR3. CDR3 amino acids: CASSARMDTEAFF. CDR3 coding DNA: TGTGCCAGCAGTGCTCGAATGGACACTGAAGCTTTCTTT. Using reference TRBV2 and TRBJ1-1 for the parts outside the CDR3, the full variable domain is EPEVTQTPSHQVTQMGQEVILRCVPISNHLYFYWYRQILGQKVEFLVSFYNNEISEKSEIFDDQFSVERPDGSNFTLKIRSTKLEDSAMYFCASSARMDTEAFFGQGTRLTVV.

The genes are TRBV7-9 and TRBJ1-3; no firm D call. The germline V gene encodes CDR1 SEHNR and CDR2 FQNEAQ (reference sequence). This CDR3 contains 19 residues. Between the trimmed V and J ends, which lost 2 bases and 4 bases, there was a span of 24 bases. The CDR3 DNA follows: TGTGCCAGCAGCTTATCAGAAATCGGACGATCGGCAGAAGGAAACACCATATATTTT. Translated: CASSLSEIGRSAEGNTIYF. Looking up the rest from reference TRBV7-9 and TRBJ1-3 gives the full variable domain: DTGVSQNPRHKITKRGQNVTFRCDPISEHNRLYWYRQTLGQGPEFLTYFQNEAQLEKSRLLSDRFSAERPKGSFSTLEIQRTEQGDSAMYLCASSLSEIGRSAEGNTIYFGEGSWLTVV.

The rearrangement links TRBV7-8 to TRBJ2-2; 10 bases agree with TRBD1. The germline gives CDR1 SGHVS, CDR2 FQNEAQ. The CDR3 has 17 amino acids. V was clipped by 4 bases and J by 3 bases; unmatched bases: 8. DNA of the CDR3: TGTGCCAGCAGCTCCCGTTTGGGGACAGGGGACACCGGGGAGCTGTTTTTT. The encoded protein is CASSSRLGTGDTGELFF. The full variable domain, its missing parts supplied by reference TRBV7-8 and TRBJ2-2, is GAGVSQSPRYKVAKRGQDVALRCDPISGHVSLFWYQQALGQGPEFLTYFQNEAQLDKSGLPSDRFFAERPEGSVSTLKIQRTQQEDSAVYLCASSSRLGTGDTGELFFGEGSRLTVL.

The genes are TRBV19 and TRBJ2-3, with TRBD1 as a possible D gene (6 bases). This CDR3 comprises 14 residues. V was clipped by 0 bases and J by 6 bases, with 10 bases between them. Germline V gene lookup returns CDR1 LNHDA and CDR2 SQIVND (reference sequence). The CDR3 DNA sequence: TGTGCCAGTAGTATAGACCCAGGGGCCGATACGCAGTATTTT. Residues: CASSIDPGADTQYF.

V usage is TRBV24-1 and J usage is TRBJ2-3; D assignment may be TRBD1 or TRBD2 (6 bases each). The CDR3 contains 16 residues. V lost 5 bases to trimming and J lost 3 bases, with 17 bases between them. Germline lookup yields CDR1 KGHDR and CDR2 SFDVKD. CDR3 bases: TGTGCCACCAGTGGGGGGGCGGGGAGGACTACAGATACGCAGTATTTT. Its protein product is CATSGGAGRTTDTQYF.

This chain links TRBV27 with TRBJ2-7, with D maybe TRBD1 (5 bases). Trimming took 10 bases from V and 0 from J, leaving 10 bases between them. Germline assignment: CDR1 MNHEY and CDR2 SMNVEV (reference sequence). The CDR3 length is 12 residues. The CDR3 protein is CAIRTPSYEQYF. CDR3 in DNA: TGTGCCATCCGGACACCCTCCTACGAGCAGTACTTC.

This CDR3 reads CASRPGDATNYGYTF. Here the CDR3 DNA reads TGTGCCAGCAGACCGGGGGACGCCACTAACTATGGCTACACCTTC. V usage is TRBV5-5 and J usage is TRBJ1-2, with TRBD1 as a possible D gene (5 bases). The CDR3 totals 15 residues. Trimming took off 5 bases at V and 0 bases at J, with 14 bases between the two ends. Germline V gene lookup returns CDR1 SGHKS and CDR2 YYEKEE (reference sequence).

This rearrangement joins TRBV6-5 to TRBJ1-1; D unclear. This CDR3 comprises 13 residues. V was pared by 2 bases and J by 4 bases, with 8 bases between. The germline V gene encodes CDR1 MNHEY and CDR2 SVGAGI. The CDR3: CASSYGLLTEAFF. The CDR3 nucleotides read TGTGCCAGCAGTTACGGGCTCCTCACTGAAGCTTTCTTT.

With regard to this clone: Sequence at one end of the junction differs from germline and may be a read error. The V and J genes are TRBV19 and TRBJ1-1; 7 nucleotides align to TRBD1. Germline V gives CDR1 LNHDA, CDR2 SQIVND (reference sequence). This CDR3 has 14 residues. The CDR3 region is CASGRQGGNTEAFF. The CDR3 DNA follows: TGCGCTTCCGGGAGACAGGGAGGGAACACTGAAGCTTTCTTT.

The rearrangement joins TRBV7-2 to TRBJ1-3; a possible D gene is TRBD1 (6 bases). The germline V gene has CDR1 SGHTA and CDR2 FQGNSA. The CDR3 sequence is 14 residues long. V shed 0 bases and J shed 4 bases, with 7 bases lying between them. The CDR3 DNA reads TGTGCCAGCAGCTTAGCAGGACAGGGAAACACCATATATTTT. Translated: CASSLAGQGNTIYF.

This chain uses TRBV5-4 with TRBJ1-2, with D hard to call. CDR3 size: 13 residues. Germline loops: CDR1 SGHNT, CDR2 YYREEE (reference sequence). V was shortened by 0 bases and J by 2 bases, with 5 bases between the two germline ends. For the CDR3, the DNA is TGTGCCAGCAGCTTGGGCGGGAACTATGGCTACACCTTC. Its translation: CASSLGGNYGYTF.

V and J are TRBV21-1 and TRBJ1-2; the table's D call of TRBD1 was not tested on the DNA. TRBV21-1 is annotated as a pseudogene. The CDR3 covers 13 residues. CDR3 region: CASGQGECSGYTF. The CDR3 DNA sequence: TGTGCCAGCGGACAGGGGGAGTGTAGTGGCTACACCTTC.

V usage is TRBV5-5 and J usage is TRBJ2-5; weak D call: TRBD2 (6 bases). The CDR3 runs to 16 residues. In germline, CDR1 is SGHKS, CDR2 YYEKEE (reference sequence). Trimming removed 2 bases from V and 2 bases from J, with 16 bases in between. CDR3 sequence (DNA): TGTGCCAGCAGCTTTCAACAACTAGGACTACAAGAGACCCAGTACTTC. Amino acids: CASSFQQLGLQETQYF.

The chain combines TRBV6-5 with TRBJ2-7, with TRBD2 identical over 8 bases. From germline, CDR1 is MNHEY and CDR2 SVGAGI. Trimming cost V 0 bases and J 5 bases; bases outside gene matches: 3. CDR3 size: 14 residues. The DNA for the CDR3 is TGTGCCAGCAGTTACTCAAGCGGGAGCGACGAGCAGTACTTC. It is translated as CASSYSSGSDEQYF.

The rearrangement joins TRBV2 to TRBJ1-1, with D unclear. There are 13 residues in the CDR3. V dropped 1 base and J dropped 4 bases, with 7 bases sitting between them. Per germline, CDR1 SNHLY and CDR2 FYNNEI. Written as DNA, the CDR3 is TGTGCCAGCAGTGAAGGGTTGGGCACTGAAGCTTTCTTT. This gives the protein CASSEGLGTEAFF.

The rearrangement uses TRBV10-3 and TRBJ2-3, with D possibly being TRBD2 (7 bases). This CDR3 is built from 13 residues. Germline values: CDR1 ENHRY, CDR2 SYGVKD. Deletions cut 11 bases from V and 6 bases from J, with 18 bases between. The CDR3: CASQGGGVDTQYF. The CDR3 DNA reads TGTGCCTCACAGGGCGGGGGCGTTGATACGCAGTATTTT.

The chain couples TRBV11-3 to TRBJ2-1; no clear D. The germline V gene has CDR1 SGHNT and CDR2 YENEEA. This CDR3 has 11 residues. V gave up 1 base and J gave up 6 bases, with 1 base separating them. The CDR3 DNA follows: TGTGCCAGCAGCTTAGGCAATGAGCAGTTCTTC. It encodes CASSLGNEQFF.

This chain joins TRBV5-1 and TRBJ1-3, with TRBD1 identical over 8 bases. Unmatched junction bases numbered 2, after V lost 4 bases and J lost 2 bases. The CDR3 sequence is 14 residues long. CDR1 SGHRS and CDR2 YFSETQ come from the germline V gene. CDR3 region: CASSPGQAGNTIYF. The CDR3 region has the DNA TGCGCCAGCAGCCCGGGACAGGCTGGAAACACCATATATTTT.

The chain couples TRBV5-5 to TRBJ1-1; TRBD1 matches at 7 bases. The V and J ends lost 6 bases and 1 base, in that order; junction bases with no gene match: 6. Germline CDR1 SGHKS, CDR2 YYEKEE (reference sequence). This CDR3 spans 14 amino acids. Here the CDR3 reads CASTTAGGNTEAFF. Here the CDR3 DNA reads TGTGCCAGCACCACAGCAGGGGGGAACACTGAAGCTTTCTTT. Based on the CDR3 plus reference TRBV5-5 and TRBJ1-1, the full variable domain is DAGVTQSPTHLIKTRGQQVTLRCSPISGHKSVSWYQQVLGQGPQFIFQYYEKEERGRGNFPDRFSARQFPNYSSELNVNALLLGDSALYLCASTTAGGNTEAFFGQGTRLTVV.

The rearrangement links TRBV10-3 to TRBJ2-7, with a possible D match to TRBD2 (5 bases). The germline V gene encodes CDR1 ENHRY and CDR2 SYGVKD. There are 15 residues in the CDR3. Trimming took 10 bases from V and 6 from J, leaving 25 bases between them. The CDR3 nucleotides are TGTGCCACCCTCCCGGAGAGAGGGTACAGAGGCGAGCAGTACTTC. Translated, it gives CATLPERGYRGEQYF.

The CDR3 DNA is TGTGCCAGCAGCGGTGGACAGGGCAATCAGCCCCAGCATTTT. Translating gives CASSGGQGNQPQHF. V gene TRBV9 combines with J gene TRBJ1-5, with 7 positions matching TRBD1. CDR1 and CDR2 from the germline V gene are SGDLS and YYNGEE. Losses at the gene ends were 3 bases for V and 2 bases for J; bases not matched to a gene: 2. The CDR3 spans 14 residues.

The rearrangement uses TRBV28 and TRBJ2-1; D possibly matches TRBD1 or TRBD2 (5 bases each). Trimming left V 5 bases short and J 0 bases short, with 11 bases between. This CDR3 has 15 residues. CDR1 and CDR2 from the germline V gene are MDHEN and SYDVKM. Here the CDR3 reads CASSAAGSSYNEQFF. The CDR3 DNA reads as TGTGCCAGCAGTGCAGCAGGGAGCTCCTACAATGAGCAGTTCTTC.

The rearrangement joins TRBV28 to TRBJ2-5, with TRBD1 matching 8 bases. The germline V gene encodes CDR1 MDHEN and CDR2 SYDVKM. J was trimmed by 1 base and V by 5 bases; bases with no gene match: 9. The CDR3 has 16 amino acids. CDR3: CASSPSTGAIQETQYF. DNA of the CDR3: TGTGCCAGCAGTCCGTCGACAGGGGCGATCCAAGAGACCCAGTACTTC. Combining the CDR3 with reference TRBV28 and TRBJ2-5 gives the whole variable domain DVKVTQSSRYLVKRTGEKVFLECVQDMDHENMFWYRQDPGLGLRLIYFSYDVKMKEKGDIPEGYSVSREKKERFSLILESASTNQTSMYLCASSPSTGAIQETQYFGPGTRLLVL.